This TCR beta chain originates from a study of beta chain features in type 1 diabetes (dated by TCRdb to the late 2010s). General notes on the study: Mean age, gender distribution, total cell number and subset yield were not different between patients and healthy donors. A total of 107,917,701 sorted cells were examined across all samples, and RNA yield correlated strongly with the number of cells per subset. The study compared TCRB repertoires of sorted circulating CD4+ T cell subsets between recently diagnosed type 1 diabetes patients and matched healthy donors. Regulatory and stem cell-like memory subsets were obtained from only 8 patients and roughly 8 healthy donors, while naive and central memory subsets were obtained from all 30 or so donors.

This clone was found a few times. This receptor's antigen is unknown. Per-nucleotide qualities are absent, and no much larger clonotype sits a single base away. From each donor, a single peripheral blood sample of 95 to 150 mL on average was drawn into heparinised tubes. Naive, central memory, regulatory and stem cell-like memory CD4+ T cells were sorted on a BD FACSAria II using a panel including CD45RO, CCR7, CD25, CD127, CD95 and CD27. Purity was above 95% for every sorted population. PBMCs were isolated right away by Lymphoprep density gradient centrifugation and were stained directly, without culture. So that batch effects would be minimized, each experiment stained and sorted samples in pairs, pairing one healthy donor with one patient. There are 15 amino acids in the CDR3, from cysteine to phenylalanine inclusive. Of the read, only the CDR3 DNA is kept; its 45 bases are in frame from base 1. CDR1 and CDR2 (LNHNV, YYDKDF) derive from the germline V gene (reference sequence). V is shortened by 4 bases, J by 1 base, and the region joining them spans 12 bases.

The entire isolated RNA was reverse transcribed using the High Capacity cDNA Reverse Transcription Kit, and thus expressed TCRB transcripts were sequenced. Deep immunoSEQ sequencing was performed on naive, central memory and regulatory T cell samples, with an average of approximately 3.9 million total reads per sample. After sorted cells were lysed in RLT buffer, RNA was extracted with DNase-treated RNeasy Micro or Mini kits, with the choice depending on cell number. Each cell subset was processed on its own to prevent cross-contamination, while patient and healthy donor samples were processed together. The immunoSEQ multiplex PCR was used to amplify TCRB sequences from cDNA, yielding 87-bp fragments that span the CDR3 region. Amplicons were sequenced on the Illumina HiSeq platform. In the original analysis: PCR bias was corrected computationally using synthetic template baselines, and reads within Hamming distance 2 were collapsed, with unmergeable singletons discarded. Reads were aligned to IMGT to assign V, D and J genes, CDR3 length, and insertions or deletions at six rearrangement sites. Within each subset, clonotype counts were normalized to the number of sorted cells before true diversity and Gini coefficients were calculated with the tcR R package. The overlap coefficient, calculated on TCRB nucleotide sequences, was used to quantify repertoire sharing. In its TCRdb copy, this immuneACCESS table keeps in-frame sequences only and misses some clones. Where compared with another copy, unresolved V genes explain less than half of these, and the others have no known cause. That table is the source of V, J and clone size, and D and trimming were worked out from the DNA. The sample yields about 150,000 clones; approximately 10% were counted once. The biggest ten clones account for roughly 1.9% of the sample.

The full study reports these points: A moderate but significant shortening of TCRB CDR3 length was observed in type 1 diabetes patients in all four CD4+ subsets. PCR might favor shorter templates, but patient and control samples were amplified and corrected together, so any skew would affect both groups equally. At VDJ recombination sites, patients with type 1 diabetes made fewer insertions and deleted more nucleotides, a pattern implying thymic rearrangement abnormalities. HLA sub-analyses involved small numbers of individuals, so any influence of HLA type on TCRB rearrangement remained unresolved. Naive, central memory and regulatory TCRB repertoires appeared to be more similar among patients than among healthy donors. Because cDNA was sequenced instead of genomic DNA, activated cells with high expression could be over-represented, although the groups did not differ in activation or CD3 levels.

The receptor comes from a young man in good health. The specimen sequenced was central memory CD4+ T cells from blood. The chain is assembled from TRBV15 and TRBJ2-3, with the D call perhaps TRBD1 or TRBD2, each one matching 6 bases. The DNA is as follows: TGTGCCACCAGCACCCCGGGGGCCGGCACAGATACGCAGTATTTT. Translated, this gives CATSTPGAGTDTQYF.